Presented here are 23 T cell receptor beta chains from one specimen sequenced in a study of CD8 T cells in Susac syndrome (dated by TCRdb to the late 2010s). The library came from the immunoSEQ multiplex PCR assay. RNA was extracted with the RNeasy kit and roughly 0.45 to 1 ug was reverse transcribed using random hexamers. TCRdb handled the public reads itself, with Q25 trimming in fastp and clone calling in MiXCR, and kept productive beta chains. Under each unique CDR3 protein, matching rows form one entry showing the most common genes and DNA. A total of approximately 130,000 distinct CDR3 sequences appear in this sample, around 91% of them only once. Together, the top ten hold about 0.23% of the sample. Sequencing input: CD8+ T cells from PBMCs. These receptors were taken from a human donor with multiple sclerosis.

The CDR3 DNA is TGTGCCAGCAGTTTTTCGGACAGACCAGAAGCTTTCTTT. It yields the protein CASSFSDRPEAFF. The gene calls are TRBV12-3 or TRBV12-4 and TRBJ1-1; the D gene is possibly TRBD1 (6 bases). V was pared by 3 bases and J by 8 bases, with 13 bases between. There are 13 residues in the CDR3.

Concerning this clonotype itself: Mismatch with germline at one junction end may stem from a read error. This chain connects TRBV20-1 to TRBJ2-7, with D perhaps matching TRBD1 (5 bases). This CDR3 has 13 amino acids. From germline, CDR1 is DFQATT and CDR2 SNEGSKA (reference sequence). The CDR3 region is CSAPATVSYKQYF. The CDR3 nucleotides are TGCAGTGCACCCGCGACAGTGTCCTACAAGCAGTACTTC.

The V gene is TRBV14, the J gene TRBJ2-7; tentative D call: TRBD1 (5 bases). The V end lost 1 base, the J end lost 0 bases, and 16 bases lay between the germline ends. This CDR3 is built from 17 residues. Germline V gene data show CDR1 as SGHDN and CDR2 as FVKESK. In DNA, the CDR3 is TGTGCCAGCAGCCAAGGTGTCGAAGGGGCAAGCTCCTACGAGCAGTACTTC. Its translation is CASSQGVEGASSYEQYF.

This rearrangement joins TRBV2 to TRBJ2-2; TRBD1 or TRBD2 may be the D gene (5 bases each). This CDR3 contains 16 residues. The germline V gene has CDR1 SNHLY and CDR2 FYNNEI. Trimming removed 0 bases at V and 4 bases at J, with 12 bases between. This CDR3 reads CASSEAPGRSTGELFF. CDR3 coding DNA: TGTGCCAGCAGTGAAGCTCCGGGACGGAGCACCGGGGAGCTGTTTTTT.

The table lists this clonotype with a count of one. The J gene is TRBJ2-1, the V gene TRBV30; D might be TRBD2 (6 bases). This CDR3 contains 11 residues. The V gene lost 5 bases and the J gene lost 10 bases, with 12 bases spanning the gap. From germline, CDR1 is GTSNPN and CDR2 SVGIG (reference sequence). CDR3 amino acids: CAWSHGGEQFF. The CDR3 DNA follows: TGTGCCTGGTCCCACGGGGGAGAGCAGTTCTTC.

The chain employs TRBV9 and TRBJ2-3; no clear D gene. CDR3 length: 13 residues. Germline V gives CDR1 SGDLS, CDR2 YYNGEE. Trimming took 6 bases from V and 0 from J, leaving 8 bases between them. In DNA form, the CDR3 reads TGTGCCAGCATGGCGCAGAGCACAGATACGCAGTATTTT. It translates to CASMAQSTDTQYF.

The rearrangement joins TRBV4-1 to TRBJ2-1; possibly TRBD2 for D (6 bases). The germline V and J ends were trimmed by 0 bases and 0 bases, with 12 bases remaining between them. Germline V CDR1 and CDR2: MGHRA, YSYEKL. This CDR3 is 17 amino acids long. In DNA form, the CDR3 reads TGCGCCAGCAGCCAAGATCTTAGCGGTCGCTCCTACAATGAGCAGTTCTTC. The encoded protein is CASSQDLSGRSYNEQFF.

V usage is TRBV12-3 or TRBV12-4 and J usage is TRBJ2-1, with 7 nucleotides matching TRBD2. V shed 4 bases and J 2 bases; nucleotides not matched to a gene: 14. The CDR3 length is 18 residues. The CDR3 coding sequence is TGTGCCAGCAGTTCACATCTGGGGCTAGCGGACGCCTACAATGAGCAGTTCTTC. This codes for CASSSHLGLADAYNEQFF.

This chain connects TRBV5-1 to TRBJ2-1; 10 bases line up with TRBD2. The CDR3 has 19 amino acids. Trimming took 7 bases from V and 0 from J; bases not matched to a gene: 16. Germline V gene lookup returns CDR1 SGHRS and CDR2 YFSETQ. DNA for the CDR3: TGCGCCAGCCCCCCCGCCCCAGCGGGAGGGCTCAGCTCCTACAATGAGCAGTTCTTC. Amino acids: CASPPAPAGGLSSYNEQFF. Variable domain in full (rest from reference TRBV5-1 and TRBJ2-1): KAGVTQTPRYLIKTRGQQVTLSCSPISGHRSVSWYQQTPGQGLQFLFEYFSETQRNKGNFPGRFSGRQFSNSRSEMNVSTLELGDSALYLCASPPAPAGGLSSYNEQFFGPGTRLTVL.

V and J are TRBV25-1 and TRBJ2-2; D unclear. This CDR3 has 11 residues. The V gene lost 8 bases and the J gene lost 3 bases, with 4 bases spanning the gap. CDR1 is MGHDK, CDR2 SYGVNS, per germline. The CDR3 loop reads CASDDTGELFF. The CDR3 nucleotides are TGTGCCAGCGACGACACCGGGGAGCTGTTTTTT.

This chain uses TRBV4-1 with TRBJ2-1; D is unclear. Germline lookup yields CDR1 MGHRA and CDR2 YSYEKL. The CDR3 totals 16 residues. The V end was cut by 1 base, the J end by 2 bases, with 12 bases between. The CDR3 sequence is CASSQGVEYTYNEQFF. CDR3 DNA: TGCGCCAGCAGCCAAGGGGTAGAATATACCTACAATGAGCAGTTCTTC.

This clonotype has only one observation. The chain has TRBV2 and TRBJ2-1; 10 bases agree with TRBD2. Germline assignment: CDR1 SNHLY and CDR2 FYNNEI. Trimming removed 8 bases from V and 8 bases from J; junction bases left unmatched: 9. The CDR3 consists of 14 residues. The CDR3 coding sequence is TGTGCCAGCTTACTAGCGGGATTTTCGGATGAGCAGTTCTTC. The encoded protein is CASLLAGFSDEQFF.

The chain is built from TRBV20-1 and TRBJ2-7; TRBD1 aligns across 9 bases. Losses at the gene ends were 4 bases for V and 1 base for J; bases not matched to a gene: 8. CDR3 length: 15 amino acids. CDR1 is DFQATT, CDR2 SNEGSKA, per germline (reference sequence). The CDR3 loop reads CSAIIFGQGSYEQYF. CDR3 DNA: TGCAGTGCTATAATCTTTGGACAGGGGTCCTACGAGCAGTACTTC.

The chain recombines TRBV6-5 with TRBJ2-2; possible D gene TRBD2, 5 bases. CDR1 is MNHEY and CDR2 is SVGAGI in the germline V gene. Deletions cut 9 bases from V and 4 bases from J, with 12 bases between. The CDR3 is 13 amino acids. The CDR3 loop reads CASRVGGTGELFF. The CDR3 DNA reads as TGTGCCAGTAGGGTAGGAGGCACCGGGGAGCTGTTTTTT.

This chain connects TRBV12-3 or TRBV12-4 to TRBJ1-1, with no clear D. The CDR3 has 11 amino acids. Trimming removed 3 bases from V and 7 bases from J, with 6 bases in between. Written as DNA, the CDR3 is TGTGCCAGCAGTTTGCGAGGTGAAGCTTTCTTT. Encoded protein: CASSLRGEAFF.

The rearrangement uses TRBV28 and TRBJ2-2; possibly TRBD1 for D (5 bases). There are 14 residues in the CDR3. V shed 3 bases and J shed 1 base, with 6 bases lying between them. The germline V gene has CDR1 MDHEN and CDR2 SYDVKM. The CDR3: CASSFGQNTGELFF. For the CDR3, the DNA is TGTGCCAGCAGTTTCGGACAGAACACCGGGGAGCTGTTTTTT.

V and J are TRBV9 and TRBJ1-1; D perhaps matches TRBD1 (5 bases). The CDR3 is made up of 15 amino acids. CDR1 is SGDLS and CDR2 is YYNGEE in the germline V gene. The germline V and J ends were trimmed by 3 bases and 5 bases, with 17 bases remaining between them. The CDR3 bases are TGTGCCAGCAGCGACGATGGGGCGGTGGGGACTGAAGCTTTCTTT. Translating it yields CASSDDGAVGTEAFF.

The V and J genes are TRBV3-1 and TRBJ2-6; tentative D call: TRBD2 (5 bases). Germline V gene sequence: CDR1 LGHDT, CDR2 YNNKEL (reference sequence). V was cut by 8 bases and J by 5 bases, with 10 bases left in between. The length of the CDR3 is 13 residues. CDR3 DNA sequence: TGTGCCAGCCAAGAGGGCTGGGCCAACGTCCTGACTTTC. It translates to CASQEGWANVLTF.

This chain links TRBV6-1 with TRBJ2-1; 14 positions agree with TRBD2. Trimming took 4 bases from V and 0 from J; bases not matched to a gene: 2. The length of the CDR3 is 17 residues. Germline CDR1 and CDR2: MNHNS and SASEGT. The CDR3 here is CASSGTSGRPSYNEQFF. The CDR3 DNA sequence: TGTGCCAGCAGTGGGACTAGCGGGAGGCCCTCCTACAATGAGCAGTTCTTC.

The DNA of the CDR3 is TGTGCCTGGAGGCTAGGGGGTTACGAGCAGTACTTC. Translated, it gives CAWRLGGYEQYF. The V and J genes are TRBV30 and TRBJ2-7, with TRBD1 as a possible D gene (6 bases). This CDR3 contains 12 residues. Per the germline V gene, CDR1 is GTSNPN and CDR2 is SVGIG (reference sequence). The germline V and J ends were trimmed by 3 bases and 4 bases, with 10 bases remaining between them.

The V call is TRBV20-1, the J call TRBJ2-5, with 13 nucleotides matching TRBD2. J gave up 5 bases and V 0 bases, and 6 bases lay outside the gene matches. The CDR3 is made up of 16 amino acids. Germline V gives CDR1 DFQATT, CDR2 SNEGSKA (reference sequence). The DNA of the CDR3 is TGCAGTGCTAGAGACCCCGGACTAGCGGGAGTCGAGACCCAGTACTTC. Encoded protein: CSARDPGLAGVETQYF.

The V and J genes are TRBV30 and TRBJ1-5; 8 positions agree with TRBD1. Trimming at V came to 4 bases and at J to 3 bases, leaving 11 bases not matched to a gene. The CDR3 covers 16 residues. CDR1 is GTSNPN and CDR2 is SVGIG in the germline V gene (reference sequence). CDR3 loop: CAWNSGGGWINQPQHF. Here the CDR3 DNA reads TGTGCCTGGAACTCAGGGGGCGGCTGGATCAATCAGCCCCAGCATTTT. The whole variable domain, remainder taken from reference TRBV30 and TRBJ1-5, is SQTIHQWPATLVQPVGSPLSLECTVEGTSNPNLYWYRQAAGRGLQLLFYSVGIGQISSEVPQNLSASRPQDRQFILSSKKLLLSDSGFYLCAWNSGGGWINQPQHFGDGTRLSIL.

The CDR3 bases are TGTGCCAACAAACAGGGGATGAACACTGAAGCTTTCTTT. Protein: CANKQGMNTEAFF. The chain links TRBV2 to TRBJ1-1; TRBD1 aligns across 7 bases. Germline assignment: CDR1 SNHLY and CDR2 FYNNEI. V lost 10 bases to trimming and J lost 0 bases; unmatched junction nucleotides: 5. The CDR3 extends over 13 amino acids.